This TCR beta chain comes out of a study of OX40 agonist ivuxolimab in advanced cancers. Background on the study: Ivuxolimab doses were 0.01, 0.1, 0.3, 1.5, 3 or 10 mg/kg every 2 weeks.

The study sampled blood at baseline, cycle 4 day 1, and cycle 7 day 1. About this clone: Other DNA sequences from this sample encode an identical CDR3 as well.

The V gene lost 3 bases and the J gene lost 1 base, with 6 bases spanning the gap. Germline assignment: CDR1 SGHAT and CDR2 FQDESV (reference sequence). CDR3 length equals 13 residues. The data were produced by immunoSEQ multiplex PCR, yet TCRdb's version contains in-frame clones alone and is incomplete. The table shows around 39,000 clones, with around 82% occurring only once. The source is an adult with an advanced solid tumor such as melanoma, head and neck, liver or kidney cancer. The sequenced sample was CD4+ or CD8+ T cells sorted from blood, obtained in a trial of the OX40 agonist ivuxolimab. The chain uses TRBV11-1 and TRBJ1-2; D unresolved. The CDR3 is CASSLEGNYGYTF. The CDR3 nucleotides read TGTGCCAGCAGCTTGGAGGGTAACTATGGCTACACCTTC.